Included here is one T cell receptor beta chain sequence, with context. Its target is unknown. The data originate from a study of T cells expressing NK-cell markers. Whole-study findings and limits: The study found these clonotypes also leading the CD3+CD56-NKG2C+ fraction in a few donors.

TCRdb reprocessed the 5' RACE reads, keeping one entry per CDR3 protein, no DNA. Its table records just under 150,000 distinct CDR3 sequences. The germline gives CDR1 SGHRS, CDR2 YFSETQ. The CDR3 is made up of 13 amino acids. This chain uses TRBV5-1 with TRBJ2-3; without DNA, the TCRdb call of TRBD1 cannot be checked. The specimen was blood T cells: a sorted CD56 or NKG2C T cell subset, CD4+ or CD8+ T cells, or bulk PBMC T cells (not recorded which). The source is a man between 18 and 35 years old in good health. The CDR3 spells CASEGTSADTQYF.